This T cell receptor beta chain came from a study of shared clonotypes between healthy human individuals. Overall study findings and caveats: Few donors limited the genetic and exposure-history diversity represented.

As regards this clone: The antigen remains unidentified.

TCRdb keeps only in-frame clones here, not all; method: immunoSEQ multiplex PCR. The data contain 2 million to 2.5 million clones, 85% to 95% of them singletons. Germline V gene data show CDR1 as SGHVS and CDR2 as FNYEAQ. V trimming: 4 bases; J trimming: 1 base; junction bases outside the gene matches: 9. This CDR3 contains 19 residues. Naivety among CD8 cells was defined by CD45RO negativity and positive CCR7 selection, thereby excluding terminally differentiated effector memory CD45RA+ cells. The sequenced sample consisted of naive CD8+ T cells sorted from blood. This TCR was sampled from a man younger than 35 in good health. The chain recombines TRBV7-6 with TRBJ2-1; TRBD2 matches 14 bases. CDR3 DNA sequence: TGTGCCAGCAGCTCCCCCGGGACTAGCGGGAGTTGGTCCTACAATGAGCAGTTCTTC. Translating it yields CASSSPGTSGSWSYNEQFF.